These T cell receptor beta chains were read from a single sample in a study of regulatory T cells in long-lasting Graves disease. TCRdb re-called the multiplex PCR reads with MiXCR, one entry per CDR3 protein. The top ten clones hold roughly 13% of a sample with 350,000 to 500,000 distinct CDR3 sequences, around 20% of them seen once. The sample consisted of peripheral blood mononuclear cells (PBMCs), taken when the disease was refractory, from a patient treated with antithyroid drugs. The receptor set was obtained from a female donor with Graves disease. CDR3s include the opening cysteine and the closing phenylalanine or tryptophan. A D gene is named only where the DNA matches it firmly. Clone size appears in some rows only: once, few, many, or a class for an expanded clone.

CDR3nt: TGCGCCAGCAGGTTGTGGGGCTACGAGCAGTACTTC
CDR3aa: CASRLWGYEQYF
v_gene: TRBV5-1
d_gene: -
abundance: few
j_gene: TRBJ2-7

CDR3nt: TGTGCCAGTAGTATGGGACAGGGACCTGGCTACACCTTC
CDR3aa: CASSMGQGPGYTF
v_gene: TRBV19
d_gene: TRBD1
abundance: few
j_gene: TRBJ1-2

CDR3nt: TGCGCCAGCAGTGAGTCGACACAGGTCCCGAATCAGCCCCAGCATTTT
CDR3aa: CASSESTQVPNQPQHF
v_gene: TRBV10-2
d_gene: -
abundance: -
j_gene: TRBJ1-5

CDR3nt: TGCAGTGCCCCCGACCATGAGACGGAGACCTACGAGCAGTACTTC
CDR3aa: CSAPDHETETYEQYF
v_gene: TRBV20-1
d_gene: -
abundance: many
j_gene: TRBJ2-7

CDR3nt: TGTGCCAGCAGCGCCCGAATTTCTGGGGCCAACGTCCTGACTTTC
CDR3aa: CASSARISGANVLTF
v_gene: TRBV9
d_gene: -
abundance: -
j_gene: TRBJ2-6

CDR3nt: TGTGCCAGCAGCCCCCGGGTCCCAGATACGCAGTATTTT
CDR3aa: CASSPRVPDTQYF
v_gene: TRBV7-9
d_gene: -
abundance: -
j_gene: TRBJ2-3

CDR3nt: TGTGCCACCAGCAGAGAGGCAGGGGATGATGAAAAACTGTTTTTT
CDR3aa: CATSREAGDDEKLFF
v_gene: TRBV15
d_gene: -
abundance: many
j_gene: TRBJ1-4

CDR3nt: TGTGCCAGCTTAGGTAGCGGTAACACCGGGGAGCTGTTTTTT
CDR3aa: CASLGSGNTGELFF
v_gene: TRBV11-2
d_gene: -
abundance: many
j_gene: TRBJ2-2

CDR3nt: TGTGCCAGCACTCTTCTTTGGACGGACAATCAGCCCCAGCATTTT
CDR3aa: CASTLLWTDNQPQHF
v_gene: TRBV28
d_gene: -
abundance: -
j_gene: TRBJ1-5

CDR3nt: TGTGCCAGCAGTTTACTCGTGGGCTATGGCTACACCTTC
CDR3aa: CASSLLVGYGYTF
v_gene: TRBV2
d_gene: -
abundance: many
j_gene: TRBJ1-2

CDR3nt: TGTGCCAGTAGTATAGCAATCTCTGGGGCCAACGTCCTGACTTTC
CDR3aa: CASSIAISGANVLTF
v_gene: TRBV19
d_gene: -
abundance: -
j_gene: TRBJ2-6

CDR3nt: TGTGCCAGCAGCTCCGCCCTCCTCTTCGAGCAGTACTTC
CDR3aa: CASSSALLFEQYF
v_gene: TRBV13
d_gene: -
abundance: -
j_gene: TRBJ2-7

CDR3nt: TGTGCCATCAGGGAGGGGGCTGACTATGGCTACACCTTC
CDR3aa: CAIREGADYGYTF
v_gene: TRBV10-3
d_gene: TRBD1
abundance: few
j_gene: TRBJ1-2

CDR3nt: TGCGCCAGCAGCTTGGGCGAGGGACCCTTTACCGGGGAGCTGTTTTTT
CDR3aa: CASSLGEGPFTGELFF
v_gene: TRBV5-1
d_gene: -
abundance: -
j_gene: TRBJ2-2

CDR3nt: TGTGCCAGCAGGGGACAGGGGGCGAGAGGGGCCAACGTCCTGACTTTC
CDR3aa: CASRGQGARGANVLTF
v_gene: TRBV2
d_gene: TRBD1
abundance: -
j_gene: TRBJ2-6

CDR3nt: TGTGCCAGCAGCCCTCGGACAGGGTTCACCGGGGAGCTGTTTTTT
CDR3aa: CASSPRTGFTGELFF
v_gene: TRBV9
d_gene: TRBD1
abundance: -
j_gene: TRBJ2-2

CDR3nt: TGTGCCAGCAGCGTGACTACTAGCGGGACCAACGAGCAGTACTTC
CDR3aa: CASSVTTSGTNEQYF
v_gene: TRBV9
d_gene: TRBD2
abundance: -
j_gene: TRBJ2-7

CDR3nt: TGTGCCAGCAGTTTAGGTATCCTGACTAGCGGCAAGATTAGAAATGAGCAGTTCTTC
CDR3aa: CASSLGILTSGKIRNEQFF
v_gene: TRBV28
d_gene: TRBD2
abundance: -
j_gene: TRBJ2-1

CDR3nt: TGTGCCACCAGCAGTTACGGGACTAGCGCCCAGGGGCAGTACTTC
CDR3aa: CATSSYGTSAQGQYF
v_gene: TRBV15
d_gene: TRBD2
abundance: many
j_gene: TRBJ2-7

CDR3nt: TGTGCCAGCAGCTTAACGTCCGGGGACACTGAAGCTTTCTTT
CDR3aa: CASSLTSGDTEAFF
v_gene: TRBV7-3
d_gene: -
abundance: many
j_gene: TRBJ1-1

CDR3nt: TGTGCCAGCAGCCACTACCAATTTTTTAGGACAGGGACGAACACTGAAGCTTTCTTT
CDR3aa: CASSHYQFFRTGTNTEAFF
v_gene: TRBV3-1
d_gene: TRBD1
abundance: -
j_gene: TRBJ1-1

CDR3nt: TGCGCCAGCAGCTTTGGGGGCGAGGACGAGCAGTACTTC
CDR3aa: CASSFGGEDEQYF
v_gene: TRBV5-1
d_gene: -
abundance: few
j_gene: TRBJ2-7

CDR3nt: TGTGCCAGCAGCGAGTTGGGACAGGGTGGGGACGAGACCCAGTACTTC
CDR3aa: CASSELGQGGDETQYF
v_gene: TRBV7-9
d_gene: TRBD1
abundance: few
j_gene: TRBJ2-5

CDR3nt: TGCAGTGCTGCGGGGGGCCTAGCGGTGGGGTATAGGGAGACCCAGTACTTC
CDR3aa: CSAAGGLAVGYRETQYF
v_gene: TRBV20-1
d_gene: TRBD2
abundance: -
j_gene: TRBJ2-5

CDR3nt: TGTGCCAGCAGTTCCGGGACAGGGACGGACGAGCAGTACTTC
CDR3aa: CASSSGTGTDEQYF
v_gene: TRBV2
d_gene: TRBD1
abundance: many
j_gene: TRBJ2-7

CDR3nt: TGTGCCAGCTCACCGACTAGCGGGGAGAGCGAGCAGTACTTC
CDR3aa: CASSPTSGESEQYF
v_gene: TRBV18
d_gene: TRBD2
abundance: many
j_gene: TRBJ2-7

CDR3nt: TGCAGCGTTGAGACTAATTACAATGAGCAGTTCTTC
CDR3aa: CSVETNYNEQFF
v_gene: TRBV29-1
d_gene: -
abundance: -
j_gene: TRBJ2-1

CDR3nt: TGTGCACCCCAGACAGGGCCTGGAAACACCATATATTTT
CDR3aa: CAPQTGPGNTIYF
v_gene: TRBV19
d_gene: TRBD1
abundance: -
j_gene: TRBJ1-3

CDR3nt: TGTGCCAGCAGCTTAGATGGGGGTTTCGCCGGGGAGCTGTTTTTT
CDR3aa: CASSLDGGFAGELFF
v_gene: TRBV11-2
d_gene: -
abundance: few
j_gene: TRBJ2-2

CDR3nt: TGTGCCAGCGGCATAAACAGGGCCTACGAGCAGTACTTC
CDR3aa: CASGINRAYEQYF
v_gene: TRBV5-5
d_gene: -
abundance: -
j_gene: TRBJ2-7

CDR3nt: TGCAGCGTTGAACCTACCCCTGGGGCCAACGTCCTGACTTTC
CDR3aa: CSVEPTPGANVLTF
v_gene: TRBV29-1
d_gene: -
abundance: few
j_gene: TRBJ2-6

CDR3nt: TGTGCCAGCAGGTACAGGGGGATTTCCTACGAGCAGTACTTC
CDR3aa: CASRYRGISYEQYF
v_gene: TRBV6-1
d_gene: TRBD1
abundance: few
j_gene: TRBJ2-7

CDR3nt: TGCAGCGTTGATCCAGGATATAGGGAGACCCAGTACTTC
CDR3aa: CSVDPGYRETQYF
v_gene: TRBV29-1
d_gene: -
abundance: many
j_gene: TRBJ2-5

CDR3nt: TGCAGCGTCGGACAGGGGGGGCAAGAGACCCAGTACTTC
CDR3aa: CSVGQGGQETQYF
v_gene: TRBV29-1
d_gene: TRBD1
abundance: many
j_gene: TRBJ2-5

CDR3nt: TGTGCCAGATGGGGCCAGACGAGCTCCTACGAGCAGTACTTC
CDR3aa: CARWGQTSSYEQYF
v_gene: TRBV19
d_gene: -
abundance: -
j_gene: TRBJ2-7

CDR3nt: TGTGCCAGTCGAATCCGTCACGGGATCTGGACTAGCGGGAGTCACGAGCAGTACTTC
CDR3aa: CASRIRHGIWTSGSHEQYF
v_gene: TRBV19
d_gene: TRBD2
abundance: many
j_gene: TRBJ2-7

CDR3nt: TGTGCCACCAGCAGAGATGCGGGGACAGGGGCTAGGGTGCAGTACTTC
CDR3aa: CATSRDAGTGARVQYF
v_gene: TRBV15
d_gene: TRBD1
abundance: many
j_gene: TRBJ2-7

CDR3nt: TGTGCCAGCAGTGAAGCTTACGGTTTGAACACTGAAGCTTTCTTT
CDR3aa: CASSEAYGLNTEAFF
v_gene: TRBV6-1
d_gene: -
abundance: many
j_gene: TRBJ1-1

CDR3nt: TGTGCCACCAGCAGAGACCCTCTAGCGGGGTACAATGAGCAGTTCTTC
CDR3aa: CATSRDPLAGYNEQFF
v_gene: TRBV15
d_gene: TRBD2
abundance: few
j_gene: TRBJ2-1

CDR3nt: TGTGCCACCGCGGGCCGTAGCAATCAGCCCCAGCATTTT
CDR3aa: CATAGRSNQPQHF
v_gene: TRBV2
d_gene: -
abundance: many
j_gene: TRBJ1-5

CDR3nt: TGTGCCAGCAGTGAGGTCGGTAATCAGCCCCAGCATTTT
CDR3aa: CASSEVGNQPQHF
v_gene: TRBV2
d_gene: -
abundance: many
j_gene: TRBJ1-5

CDR3nt: TGTGCCAGCAGTGTTGAAAAGGGACTAACAAAAAACATTCAGTACTTC
CDR3aa: CASSVEKGLTKNIQYF
v_gene: TRBV25-1
d_gene: TRBD2
abundance: -
j_gene: TRBJ2-4

CDR3nt: TGTGCCAGCAGTTACGGTCGCGAGGGCTACACCTTC
CDR3aa: CASSYGREGYTF
v_gene: TRBV12-3/TRBV12-4
d_gene: -
abundance: few
j_gene: TRBJ1-2

CDR3nt: TGCGCCAGCACTCAAGGAGGTGATGGATTC
CDR3aa: CASTQGGDGF
v_gene: TRBV10-2
d_gene: -
abundance: -
j_gene: TRBJ2-4

CDR3nt: TGTGCCAGCAGCCAAGACAAGGTAGGGGCCGCGGGGTTCGAGCAGTACTTC
CDR3aa: CASSQDKVGAAGFEQYF
v_gene: TRBV3-1
d_gene: -
abundance: -
j_gene: TRBJ2-7

CDR3nt: TGTGCCAGCAGTTTAAACAGTGATATGAACACTGAAGCTTTCTTT
CDR3aa: CASSLNSDMNTEAFF
v_gene: TRBV28
d_gene: -
abundance: many
j_gene: TRBJ1-1

CDR3nt: TGTGCCAGCAGTGAAGGGGTTTTCCAAAATACGCAGTATTTT
CDR3aa: CASSEGVFQNTQYF
v_gene: TRBV6-1
d_gene: -
abundance: -
j_gene: TRBJ2-3

CDR3nt: TGTGCCAGCAGTGAATTCTCCAGCGGGGACAGGGGAGTATTCCGAAACACCATATATTTT
CDR3aa: CASSEFSSGDRGVFRNTIYF
v_gene: TRBV25-1
d_gene: TRBD1
abundance: -
j_gene: TRBJ1-3

CDR3nt: TGTGCCAGCAGCCCCCGGAGAGGCACCCGAGAGACCCAGTACTTC
CDR3aa: CASSPRRGTRETQYF
v_gene: TRBV11-2
d_gene: -
abundance: many
j_gene: TRBJ2-5

CDR3nt: TGTGCCAGCAGGCCGTTACAGGGGGCAAGGCAAGAGACCCAGTACTTC
CDR3aa: CASRPLQGARQETQYF
v_gene: TRBV28
d_gene: TRBD1
abundance: many
j_gene: TRBJ2-5

CDR3nt: TGTGCCAGCAGCGGTAGCGACTCAGATACGCAGTATTTT
CDR3aa: CASSGSDSDTQYF
v_gene: TRBV9
d_gene: -
abundance: -
j_gene: TRBJ2-3

CDR3nt: TGTGCCAGCAGTTTACACAGGGGAGGGCGTGAAAAACTGTTTTTT
CDR3aa: CASSLHRGGREKLFF
v_gene: TRBV28
d_gene: TRBD1
abundance: -
j_gene: TRBJ1-4

CDR3nt: TGCAGTGCTAGAGATTCAGACAGGTTGAACACTGAAGCTTTCTTT
CDR3aa: CSARDSDRLNTEAFF
v_gene: TRBV20-1
d_gene: -
abundance: -
j_gene: TRBJ1-1

CDR3nt: TGCAGTGCTAGAGATAGTTGGGGAAACACCATATATTTT
CDR3aa: CSARDSWGNTIYF
v_gene: TRBV20-1
d_gene: -
abundance: -
j_gene: TRBJ1-3

CDR3nt: TGCAGTGCTAGTCCCACGGTGAGGAACACTGAAGCTTTCTTT
CDR3aa: CSASPTVRNTEAFF
v_gene: TRBV20-1
d_gene: -
abundance: few
j_gene: TRBJ1-1

CDR3nt: TGCAGTGCTAGGTGGGGACAGGCCAATCGGAAGACCCAGTACTTC
CDR3aa: CSARWGQANRKTQYF
v_gene: TRBV20-1
d_gene: TRBD1
abundance: many
j_gene: TRBJ2-5